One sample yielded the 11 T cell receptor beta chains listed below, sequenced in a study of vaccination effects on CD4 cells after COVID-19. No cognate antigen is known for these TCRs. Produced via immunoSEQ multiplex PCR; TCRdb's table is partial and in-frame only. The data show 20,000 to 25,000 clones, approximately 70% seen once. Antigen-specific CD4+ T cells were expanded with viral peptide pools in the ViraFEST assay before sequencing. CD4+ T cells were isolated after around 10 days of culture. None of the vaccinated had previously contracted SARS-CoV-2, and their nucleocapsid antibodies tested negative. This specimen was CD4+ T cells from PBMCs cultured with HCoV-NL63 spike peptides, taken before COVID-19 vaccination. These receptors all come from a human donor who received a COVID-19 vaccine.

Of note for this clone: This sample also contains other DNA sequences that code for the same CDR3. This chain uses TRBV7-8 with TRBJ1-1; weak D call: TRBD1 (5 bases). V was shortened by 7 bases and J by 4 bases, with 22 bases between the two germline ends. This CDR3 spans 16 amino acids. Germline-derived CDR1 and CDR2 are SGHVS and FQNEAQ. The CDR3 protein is CASNNLGGGLGTEAFF. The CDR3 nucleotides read TGTGCCAGCAACAATTTGGGGGGGGGGTTGGGCACTGAAGCTTTCTTT.

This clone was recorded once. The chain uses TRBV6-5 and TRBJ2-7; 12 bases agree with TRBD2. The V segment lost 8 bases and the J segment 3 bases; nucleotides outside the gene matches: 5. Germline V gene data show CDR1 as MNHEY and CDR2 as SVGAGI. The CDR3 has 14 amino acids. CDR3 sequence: CASRPTSGSYEQYF. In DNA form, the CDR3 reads TGTGCCAGCCGGCCGACTAGCGGGAGCTACGAGCAGTACTTC.

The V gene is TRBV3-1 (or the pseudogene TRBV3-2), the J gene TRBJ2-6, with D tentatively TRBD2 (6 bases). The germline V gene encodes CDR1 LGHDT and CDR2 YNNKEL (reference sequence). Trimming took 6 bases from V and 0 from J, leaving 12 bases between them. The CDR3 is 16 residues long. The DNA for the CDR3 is TGTGCCAGCAGTCTTCGGCGGGACTCTGGGGCCAACGTCCTGACTTTC. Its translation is CASSLRRDSGANVLTF.

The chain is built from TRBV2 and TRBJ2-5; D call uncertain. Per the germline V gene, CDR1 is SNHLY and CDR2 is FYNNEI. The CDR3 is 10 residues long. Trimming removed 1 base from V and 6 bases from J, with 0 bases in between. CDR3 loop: CASSEETQYF. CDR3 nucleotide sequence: TGTGCCAGCAGTGAAGAGACCCAGTACTTC.

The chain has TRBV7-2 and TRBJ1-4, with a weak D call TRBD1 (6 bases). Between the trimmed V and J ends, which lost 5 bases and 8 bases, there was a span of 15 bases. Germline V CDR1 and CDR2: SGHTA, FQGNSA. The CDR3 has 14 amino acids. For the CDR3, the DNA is TGTGCCAGCAGCCCGACAGGTTTTCGGGAAAAACTGTTTTTT. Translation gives CASSPTGFREKLFF.

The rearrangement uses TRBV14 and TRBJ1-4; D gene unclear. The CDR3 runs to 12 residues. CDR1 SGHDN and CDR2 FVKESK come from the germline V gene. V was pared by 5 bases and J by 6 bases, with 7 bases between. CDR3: CASSIGYEKLFF. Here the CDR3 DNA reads TGTGCCAGCAGCATCGGCTATGAAAAACTGTTTTTT.

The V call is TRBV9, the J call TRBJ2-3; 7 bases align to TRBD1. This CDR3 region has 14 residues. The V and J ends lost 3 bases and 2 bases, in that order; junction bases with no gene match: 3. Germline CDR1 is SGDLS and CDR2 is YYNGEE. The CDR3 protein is CASSGQGLTDTQYF. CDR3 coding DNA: TGTGCCAGCAGCGGACAGGGTCTCACAGATACGCAGTATTTT.

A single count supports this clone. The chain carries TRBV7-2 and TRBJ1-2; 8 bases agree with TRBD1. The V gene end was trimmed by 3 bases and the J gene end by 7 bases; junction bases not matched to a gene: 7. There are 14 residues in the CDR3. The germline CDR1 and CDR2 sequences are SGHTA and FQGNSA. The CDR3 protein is CASSFTSGGLGYTF. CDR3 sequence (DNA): TGTGCCAGCAGCTTCACTTCAGGGGGCCTTGGCTACACCTTC.

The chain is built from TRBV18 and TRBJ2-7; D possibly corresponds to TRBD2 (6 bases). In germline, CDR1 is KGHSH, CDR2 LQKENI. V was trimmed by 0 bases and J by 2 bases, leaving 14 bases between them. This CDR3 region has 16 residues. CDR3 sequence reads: CASSPPSVGGAYEQYF. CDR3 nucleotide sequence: TGTGCCAGCTCACCACCAAGTGTCGGAGGGGCCTACGAGCAGTACTTC.

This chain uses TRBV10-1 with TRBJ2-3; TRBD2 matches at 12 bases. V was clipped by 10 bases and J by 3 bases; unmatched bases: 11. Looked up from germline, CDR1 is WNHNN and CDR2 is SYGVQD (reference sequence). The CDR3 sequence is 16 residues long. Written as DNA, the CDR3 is TGCGCCACCTCCGAACTAGCGGGAGGAAAGACAGATACGCAGTATTTT. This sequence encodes CATSELAGGKTDTQYF.

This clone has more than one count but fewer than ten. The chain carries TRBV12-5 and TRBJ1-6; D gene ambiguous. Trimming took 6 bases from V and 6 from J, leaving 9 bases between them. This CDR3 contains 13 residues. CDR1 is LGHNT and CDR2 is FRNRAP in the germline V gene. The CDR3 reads CASGSGPNSPLHF. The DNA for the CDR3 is TGTGCTAGTGGCTCCGGGCCTAATTCACCCCTCCACTTT.